The clone carrying this TCR beta chain showed up many times. One entry per CDR3 protein, called by TCRdb with MiXCR from the 5' RACE reads. The data contain about 43,000 distinct CDR3 sequences, approximately 23% of them seen just once; the ten biggest clones take up about 4.5%. Treg sorting used a CD4+CD25+CD127-/low gate. Sequenced input: Tregs sorted from a lymph node. This sequence originates from a female donor with breast cancer.

The CDR3 region is CSAKDGRHEQYF. CDR3 nucleotides: TGCAGTGCTAAGGACGGCCGGCATGAGCAGTACTTC. The chain recombines TRBV20-1 with TRBJ2-7; D is undetermined. This CDR3 region has 12 residues. Germline V gene lookup returns CDR1 DFQATT and CDR2 SNEGSKA (reference sequence). V shed 4 bases and J shed 7 bases, with 14 bases lying between them.